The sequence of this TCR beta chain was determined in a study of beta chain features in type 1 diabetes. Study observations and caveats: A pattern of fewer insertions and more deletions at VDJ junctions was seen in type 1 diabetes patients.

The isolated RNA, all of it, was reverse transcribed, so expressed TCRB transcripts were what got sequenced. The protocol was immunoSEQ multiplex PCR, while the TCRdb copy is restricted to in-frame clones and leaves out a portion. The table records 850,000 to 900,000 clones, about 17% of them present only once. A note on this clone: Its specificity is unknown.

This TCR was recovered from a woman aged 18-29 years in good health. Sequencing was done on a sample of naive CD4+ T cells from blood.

The CDR3 region is CASSLPWASEDTQYF. Here the CDR3 DNA reads TGTGCCAGCAGCTTACCTTGGGCTAGCGAGGATACGCAGTATTTT. The chain joins TRBV7-2 to TRBJ2-3, with D perhaps matching TRBD2 (6 bases). V was pared by 2 bases and J by 6 bases, with 15 bases between. CDR1 is SGHTA and CDR2 is FQGNSA in the germline V gene. The CDR3 has 15 amino acids.